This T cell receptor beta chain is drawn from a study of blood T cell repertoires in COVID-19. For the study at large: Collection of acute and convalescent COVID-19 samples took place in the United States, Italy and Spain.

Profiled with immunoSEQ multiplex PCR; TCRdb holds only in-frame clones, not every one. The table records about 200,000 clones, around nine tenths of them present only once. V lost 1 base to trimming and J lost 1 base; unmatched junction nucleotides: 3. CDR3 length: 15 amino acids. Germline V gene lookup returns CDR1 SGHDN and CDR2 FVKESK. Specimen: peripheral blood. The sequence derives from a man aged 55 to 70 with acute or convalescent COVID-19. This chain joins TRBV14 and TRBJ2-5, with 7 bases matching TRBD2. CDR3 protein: CASSQVRLAQETQYF. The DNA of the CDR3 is TGTGCCAGCAGCCAAGTAAGACTAGCCCAAGAGACCCAGTACTTC.